The 23 T cell receptor beta chains in this list originate from one sample, sequenced in a study of T cell repertoires in cytomegalovirus infection. TCRdb itself ran the reads through MiXCR, one entry per CDR3 protein. This sample has 750,000 to 900,000 distinct CDR3 sequences, with 25% to 35% found just once. Antigens for these TCRs are unknown. The sequences come from cultured CD8+ T cells from PBMCs, collected from culture after CMV antigen stimulation. All receptors come from a human donor in good health (CMV status not recorded). Some clones in this sample may be carry-over from other donors' samples.

This clonotype has just a few counts. This rearrangement joins TRBV2 to TRBJ1-5, with no clear D. The germline gives CDR1 SNHLY, CDR2 FYNNEI. The germline V and J ends were trimmed by 9 bases and 0 bases, with 9 bases remaining between them. The CDR3 runs 13 residues. CDR3 sequence reads: CASEGVSNQPQHF. For the CDR3, the DNA is TGTGCCAGTGAGGGCGTTAGCAATCAGCCCCAGCATTTT.

The chain uses TRBV6-2 or TRBV6-3 and TRBJ2-3; no firm D call. This CDR3 is built from 15 residues. Germline CDR1 MNHEY, CDR2 SVGEGT. V gave up 2 bases and J gave up 7 bases, with 16 bases separating them. The CDR3 loop reads CASSYVTQGSHTQYF. CDR3 nucleotide sequence: TGTGCCAGCAGTTACGTGACTCAAGGTTCCCATACGCAGTATTTT.

The V and J genes are TRBV4-1 and TRBJ2-1; D remains unclear. The germline CDR1 and CDR2 sequences are MGHRA and YSYEKL. The CDR3 runs to 12 residues. V was shortened by 0 bases and J by 9 bases, with 6 bases between the two germline ends. CDR3 sequence: CASSQDLGEQFF. In nucleotides, the CDR3 is TGCGCCAGCAGCCAAGATTTGGGTGAGCAGTTCTTC.

CDR3 DNA sequence: TGTGCCACAGCCATGCGGCAGGGGAAGAACACCATATATTTT. This gives the protein CATAMRQGKNTIYF. The chain recombines TRBV7-9 with TRBJ1-3, with D possibly being TRBD1 (6 bases). There are 14 residues in the CDR3. Germline assignment: CDR1 SEHNR and CDR2 FQNEAQ (reference sequence). V dropped 10 bases and J dropped 7 bases, with 20 bases sitting between them.

The chain combines TRBV6-2 or TRBV6-3 with TRBJ1-2, with D possibly matching TRBD1 (5 bases). From germline, CDR1 is MNHEY and CDR2 SVGEGT. The ends were cut back, 0 bases at V and 7 bases at J, with 18 bases in the middle. The length of the CDR3 is 16 residues. Here the CDR3 reads CASSYSGVDQTIGYTF. CDR3 nucleotide sequence: TGTGCCAGCAGTTACTCGGGGGTAGACCAGACGATTGGCTACACCTTC.

This clonotype was observed at least ten times. The genes are TRBV6-6 and TRBJ1-6; D possibly corresponds to TRBD1 (6 bases). Between the trimmed V and J ends, which lost 7 bases and 6 bases, there was a span of 10 bases. This CDR3 comprises 13 residues. The germline V gene has CDR1 MNHNY and CDR2 SVGAGI (reference sequence). CDR3 loop: CASIGTINSPLHF. The DNA of the CDR3 is TGTGCCAGCATTGGGACAATTAATTCACCCCTCCACTTT.

This chain connects TRBV19 to TRBJ1-3; D is unresolved. The CDR3 spans 15 residues. Germline CDR1 and CDR2: LNHDA and SQIVND (reference sequence). V was clipped by 9 bases and J by 4 bases, with 19 bases between them. The CDR3: CASFTPTYLGNTIYF. Written as DNA, the CDR3 is TGTGCCAGCTTCACACCCACGTATCTCGGAAACACCATATATTTT.

The CDR3 loop is CASSLLRATGSYNEQFF. DNA for the CDR3: TGTGCCAGCAGCTTACTCAGGGCGACTGGATCCTACAATGAGCAGTTCTTC. The chain is built from TRBV7-9 and TRBJ2-1, with D perhaps matching TRBD1 (5 bases). The CDR3 length is 17 residues. Trimming removed 2 bases from V and 1 base from J, with 15 bases in between. CDR1 and CDR2 (germline): SEHNR, FQNEAQ (reference sequence).

This clonotype was found a few times. This sequence joins TRBV11-2 and TRBJ2-7; 9 bases are a match to TRBD1. The CDR3 runs to 15 residues. J was trimmed by 5 bases and V by 1 base; bases with no gene match: 6. In germline, CDR1 is SGHAT, CDR2 FQNNGV. This chain's CDR3 is CASSLAGTGHDEQYF. The CDR3, as DNA: TGTGCCAGCAGCTTAGCCGGGACAGGGCACGACGAGCAGTACTTC.

A single count supports this clonotype. V is TRBV2 and J is TRBJ2-7; TRBD2 matches at 11 bases. V gave up 5 bases and J gave up 7 bases; unmatched junction bases: 7. The CDR3 length is 14 residues. The germline CDR1 and CDR2 sequences are SNHLY and FYNNEI. The DNA of the CDR3 is TGTGCCAGCAGTCAACTAGCGGGGGTGGAGGAGCAGTACTTC. Protein product: CASSQLAGVEEQYF.

This clonotype was seen only a few times. CDR3 DNA: TGCGCCAGCAGCCAAAGGTTGAAAGAGACCCAGTACTTC. Translating it yields CASSQRLKETQYF. The chain joins TRBV4-1 to TRBJ2-5, with D hard to call. Trimming removed 2 bases from V and 3 bases from J, with 7 bases in between. CDR1 is MGHRA, CDR2 YSYEKL, per germline. The CDR3 spans 13 residues.

The chain has TRBV12-5 and TRBJ2-7; D call uncertain. This CDR3 contains 13 residues. Trimming pared 3 bases from V and 2 bases from J, leaving 8 bases between. Germline values: CDR1 LGHNT, CDR2 FRNRAP. The CDR3 DNA is TGTGCTAGTGGTTTAGAGGTGGCCTACGAGCAGTACTTC. This gives the protein CASGLEVAYEQYF.

The chain employs TRBV6-2 or TRBV6-3 and TRBJ2-1; D gene ambiguous. The V and J ends lost 7 bases and 5 bases respectively, with 9 bases between them. Germline V gene lookup returns CDR1 MNHEY and CDR2 SVGEGT. This CDR3 is built from 12 residues. The CDR3 DNA follows: TGTGCCAGCATATCCGACCACAATGAGCAGTTCTTC. Its protein product is CASISDHNEQFF.

The rearrangement uses TRBV19 and TRBJ1-5; D perhaps matches TRBD1 (6 bases). CDR1 and CDR2 (germline): LNHDA, SQIVND (reference sequence). The V end lost 3 bases, the J end lost 7 bases, and 13 bases lay between the germline ends. The CDR3 length is 14 residues. The CDR3 protein is CASSIGQGWQPQHF. CDR3 sequence (DNA): TGTGCCAGTAGTATCGGGCAGGGGTGGCAGCCCCAGCATTTT.

This clonotype was detected many times. The J gene is TRBJ1-5, the V gene TRBV7-9; perhaps TRBD1 as D (5 bases). The length of the CDR3 is 15 residues. In germline, CDR1 is SEHNR, CDR2 FQNEAQ (reference sequence). V shed 4 bases and J shed 4 bases, with 14 bases lying between them. The CDR3 here is CASSSDTERNQPQHF. CDR3 nucleotide sequence: TGTGCCAGCAGCTCGGACACGGAGCGGAATCAGCCCCAGCATTTT.

This clonotype was counted between two and nine times. This chain connects TRBV7-9 to TRBJ1-2; D gene unclear. Germline CDR1 and CDR2: SEHNR and FQNEAQ (reference sequence). V lost 2 bases and J lost 6, with 7 bases in between. The CDR3 spans 12 residues. The CDR3 nucleotides are TGTGCCAGCAGCTTACGGGCCGATGGCTACACCTTC. Translating gives CASSLRADGYTF. Combining the CDR3 with reference TRBV7-9 and TRBJ1-2 gives the whole variable domain DTGVSQNPRHKITKRGQNVTFRCDPISEHNRLYWYRQTLGQGPEFLTYFQNEAQLEKSRLLSDRFSAERPKGSFSTLEIQRTEQGDSAMYLCASSLRADGYTFGSGTRLTVV.

This clonotype came up a few times. The genes are TRBV19 and TRBJ1-1; 7 nucleotides line up with TRBD1. The junction had 5 bases not matched to a gene; V was cut back by 6 bases and J by 1 base. Germline V gene lookup returns CDR1 LNHDA and CDR2 SQIVND (reference sequence). CDR3 length: 14 amino acids. CDR3 protein: CASSKGQRNTEAFF. In DNA form, the CDR3 reads TGTGCCAGTAGCAAGGGACAGAGGAACACTGAAGCTTTCTTT.

The CDR3 bases are TGTGCCAGCAGCTTAATCACGAGGGGCCCCAACACTGAAGCTTTCTTT. It yields the protein CASSLITRGPNTEAFF. The chain combines TRBV7-3 with TRBJ1-1; tentatively, D is TRBD1 (5 bases). The CDR3 loop spans 16 amino acids. Trimming took 1 base from V and 2 from J, leaving 14 bases between them. From germline, CDR1 is SGHTA and CDR2 FQGTGA.

On this clonotype itself: An end of the junction differs from the germline gene, which may be a read error. The rearrangement joins TRBV19 to TRBJ2-3, with 10 bases identical to TRBD1. The CDR3 runs 12 residues. CDR1 and CDR2 from the germline V gene are LNHDA and SQIVND (reference sequence). CDR3 sequence: CASSFTGTGALF. In DNA, the CDR3 is TGTGCCAGTAGTTTTACCGGGACAGGGGCTTTGTTT.

This clonotype was recorded at least ten times. The chain is built from TRBV7-3 and TRBJ2-5; TRBD2 might be the D (6 bases). Germline values: CDR1 SGHTA, CDR2 FQGTGA. This CDR3 region has 13 residues. With 5 bases removed from V and 4 bases from J, the gap between germline ends came to 11 bases. The CDR3 here is CASSRDFLETQYF. CDR3 DNA sequence: TGTGCCAGCAGCCGGGACTTCCTAGAGACCCAGTACTTC.

In this sample, this clonotype turned up a few times. The chain recombines TRBV7-9 with TRBJ1-1, with no clear D. Germline-derived CDR1 and CDR2 are SEHNR and FQNEAQ (reference sequence). The V gene lost 6 bases and the J gene lost 1 base, with 9 bases spanning the gap. The CDR3 extends over 13 amino acids. CDR3 sequence: CASRSKTNTEAFF. The CDR3 region has the DNA TGTGCCAGCAGGTCGAAGACGAACACTGAAGCTTTCTTT.

This clonotype was detected ten times or more. The chain has TRBV6-5 and TRBJ1-2, with 11 bases aligning to TRBD1. The CDR3 totals 12 residues. The junction had 6 bases not matched to a gene; V was cut back by 6 bases and J by 12 bases. Per the germline V gene, CDR1 is MNHEY and CDR2 is SVGAGI. CDR3 nucleotide sequence: TGTGCCAGCAGGCCTGGACAGGGGGCAGACACCTTC. Encoded protein: CASRPGQGADTF.

This clonotype has more than one count but fewer than ten. The rearrangement uses TRBV27 and TRBJ1-1; maybe TRBD1 (6 bases). The germline gives CDR1 MNHEY, CDR2 SMNVEV (reference sequence). The CDR3 consists of 14 residues. Trimming took off 7 bases at V and 1 base at J, with 13 bases between the two ends. For the CDR3, the DNA is TGTGCCAGCACCCCCGGGGGCGGGAACACTGAAGCTTTCTTT. It encodes CASTPGGGNTEAFF.